A single T cell receptor (beta chain) is shown here with its context. This CDR3 spans 13 amino acids. Trimming removed 3 bases from V and 2 bases from J, with 7 bases in between. This record comes from a study of identical twins. TCRdb itself ran the 5' RACE reads through MiXCR, one entry per CDR3 protein. The profile covers approximately 280,000 distinct CDR3 sequences, with 8% to 9% appearing a single time and around 2.1% taken by the ten largest. In addition, the sample was reused for a study of yellow fever vaccine responses in identical twins.

This chain connects TRBV12-3 or TRBV12-4 to TRBJ1-1; no clear D gene. This receptor was obtained from a woman between 18 and 29 years old in good health. The specimen was memory (CD45RO+) T cells sorted from blood. CDR3 nucleotide sequence: TGTGCCAGCAGTTTCGATCCTAACACTGAAGCTTTCTTT. Translated, it gives CASSFDPNTEAFF.